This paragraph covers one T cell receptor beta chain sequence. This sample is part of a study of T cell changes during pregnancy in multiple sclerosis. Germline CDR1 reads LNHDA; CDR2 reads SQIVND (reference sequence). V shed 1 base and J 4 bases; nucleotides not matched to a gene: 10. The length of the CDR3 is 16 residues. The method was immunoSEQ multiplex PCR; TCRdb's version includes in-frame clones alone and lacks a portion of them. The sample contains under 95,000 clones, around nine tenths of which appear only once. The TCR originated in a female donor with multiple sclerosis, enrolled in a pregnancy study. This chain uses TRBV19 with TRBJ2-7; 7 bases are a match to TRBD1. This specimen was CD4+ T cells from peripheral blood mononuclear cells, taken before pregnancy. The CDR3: CASSIGAGTVLYEQYF. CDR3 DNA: TGTGCCAGTAGTATAGGAGCCGGGACAGTACTATACGAGCAGTACTTC. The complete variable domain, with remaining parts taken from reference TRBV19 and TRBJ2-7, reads DGGITQSPKYLFRKEGQNVTLSCEQNLNHDAMYWYRQDPGQGLRLIYYSQIVNDFQKGDIAEGYSVSREKKESFPLTVTSAQKNPTAFYLCASSIGAGTVLYEQYFGPGTRLTVT.